This T cell receptor beta chain emerged from a study of tumor-infiltrating lymphocytes in primary liver carcinoma. Study information: Measuring roughly 4 to 10 cm across, the tumors were staged as T1-T3 N0M0. The number of productive TCRbeta reads per sample ranged from roughly 3.5 to 8 million and was similar across tissue types.

The tissue used was unsorted bulk material of about 19-33 mg. RNA and DNA were co-extracted from it with the AllPrep DNA/RNA mini kit. Donors were untreated and chronically infected with HBV. This clonotype was picked up many times. A constant-region primer primed TCR beta cDNA synthesis from 400 to 600 ng of total RNA. Modified slightly, ARM-PCR produced TCR beta libraries over three nested multiplex PCR rounds. Rounds one and two of PCR, each of roughly 10 cycles, were primed with TRBV1-TRBV30 forward primers and a C-beta reverse primer. TCRdb re-called the multiplex PCR reads through MiXCR, storing one row per CDR3 protein. The sample lists around 78,000 distinct CDR3 sequences, about 64% occurring once. The length of the CDR3 is 14 residues. Germline CDR1 is SEHNR and CDR2 is FQNEAQ (reference sequence). V lost 0 bases, J lost 7 bases, and 10 bases lay in between.

The sample was liver tumor tissue from sampling region 4. As to subset: tumor region T4, right-lateral pole. The source of this sequence is a woman aged 60-75 years with primary liver carcinoma and hepatitis B virus infection. The gene calls are TRBV7-9 and TRBJ2-1; D call uncertain. As DNA, the CDR3 is TGTGCCAGCAGCTTAGCGGGAATCGTAAATGAGCAGTTCTTC. Its translation: CASSLAGIVNEQFF.